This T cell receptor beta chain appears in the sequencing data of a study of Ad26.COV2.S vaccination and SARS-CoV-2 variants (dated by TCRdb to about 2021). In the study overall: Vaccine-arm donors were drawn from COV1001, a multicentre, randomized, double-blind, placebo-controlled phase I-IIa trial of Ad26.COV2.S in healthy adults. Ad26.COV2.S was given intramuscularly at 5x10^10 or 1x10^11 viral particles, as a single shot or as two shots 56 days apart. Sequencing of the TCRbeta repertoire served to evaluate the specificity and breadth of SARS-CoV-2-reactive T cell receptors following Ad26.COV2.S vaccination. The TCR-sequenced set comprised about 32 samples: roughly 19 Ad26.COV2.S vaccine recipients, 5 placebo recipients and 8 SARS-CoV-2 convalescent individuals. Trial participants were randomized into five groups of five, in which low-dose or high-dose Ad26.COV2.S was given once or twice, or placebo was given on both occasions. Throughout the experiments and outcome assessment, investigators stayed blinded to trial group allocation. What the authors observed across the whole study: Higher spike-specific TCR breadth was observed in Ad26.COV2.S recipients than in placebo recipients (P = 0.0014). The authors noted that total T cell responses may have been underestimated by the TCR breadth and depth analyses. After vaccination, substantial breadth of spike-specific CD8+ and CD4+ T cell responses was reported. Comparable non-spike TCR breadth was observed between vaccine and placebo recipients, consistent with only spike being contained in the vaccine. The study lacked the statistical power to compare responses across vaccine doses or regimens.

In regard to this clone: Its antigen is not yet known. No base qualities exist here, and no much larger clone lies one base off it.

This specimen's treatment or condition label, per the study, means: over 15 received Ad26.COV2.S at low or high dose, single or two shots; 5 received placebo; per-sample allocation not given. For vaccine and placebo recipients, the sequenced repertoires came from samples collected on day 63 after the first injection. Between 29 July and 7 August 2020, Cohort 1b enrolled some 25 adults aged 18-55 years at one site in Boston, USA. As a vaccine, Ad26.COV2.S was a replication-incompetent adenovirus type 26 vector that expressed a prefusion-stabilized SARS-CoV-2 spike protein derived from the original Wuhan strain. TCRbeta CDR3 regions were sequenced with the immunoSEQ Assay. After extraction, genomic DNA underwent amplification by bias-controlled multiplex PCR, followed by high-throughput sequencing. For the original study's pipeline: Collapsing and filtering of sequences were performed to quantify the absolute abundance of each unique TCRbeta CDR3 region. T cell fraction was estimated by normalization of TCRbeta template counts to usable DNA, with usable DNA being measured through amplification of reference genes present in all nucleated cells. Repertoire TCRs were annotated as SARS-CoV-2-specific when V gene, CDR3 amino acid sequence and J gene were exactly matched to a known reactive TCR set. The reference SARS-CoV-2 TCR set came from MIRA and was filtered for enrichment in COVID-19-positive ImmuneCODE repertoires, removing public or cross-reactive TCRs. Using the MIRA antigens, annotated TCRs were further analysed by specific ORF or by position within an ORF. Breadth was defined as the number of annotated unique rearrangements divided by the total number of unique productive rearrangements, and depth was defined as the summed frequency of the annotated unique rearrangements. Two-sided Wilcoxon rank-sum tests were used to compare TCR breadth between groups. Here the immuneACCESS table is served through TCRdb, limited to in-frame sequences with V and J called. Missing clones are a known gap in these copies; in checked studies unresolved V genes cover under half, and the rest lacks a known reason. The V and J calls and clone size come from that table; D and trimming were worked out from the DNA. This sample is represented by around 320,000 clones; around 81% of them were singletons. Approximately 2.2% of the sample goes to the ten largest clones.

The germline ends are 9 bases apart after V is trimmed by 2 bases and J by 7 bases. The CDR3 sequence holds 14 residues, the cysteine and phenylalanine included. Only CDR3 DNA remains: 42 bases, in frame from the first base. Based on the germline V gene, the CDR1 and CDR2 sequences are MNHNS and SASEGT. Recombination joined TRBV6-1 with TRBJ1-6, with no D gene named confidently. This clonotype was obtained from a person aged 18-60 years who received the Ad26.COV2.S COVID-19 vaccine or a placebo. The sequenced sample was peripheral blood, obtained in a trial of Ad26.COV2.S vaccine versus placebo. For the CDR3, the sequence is CASSERPGNSPLHF. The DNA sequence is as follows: TGTGCCAGCAGTGAACGCCCGGGAAATTCACCCCTCCACTTT.